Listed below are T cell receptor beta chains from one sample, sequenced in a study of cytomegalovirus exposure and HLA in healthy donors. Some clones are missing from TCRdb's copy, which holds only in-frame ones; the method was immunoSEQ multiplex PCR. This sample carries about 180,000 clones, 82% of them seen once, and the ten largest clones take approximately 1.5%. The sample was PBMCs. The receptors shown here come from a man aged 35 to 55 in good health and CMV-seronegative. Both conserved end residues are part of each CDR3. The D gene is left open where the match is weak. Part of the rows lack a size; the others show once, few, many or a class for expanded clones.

cdr3_aa: CASSAGANVLTF
cdr3_nt: TGTGCCAGCAGCGCTGGGGCCAACGTCCTGACTTTC
v_call: TRBV27
d_call: NA
j_call: TRBJ2-6
clone_size: NA

cdr3_aa: CASSSTGLPYEQYF
cdr3_nt: TGTGCCAGCAGTTCGACAGGCCTCCCCTACGAGCAGTACTTC
v_call: TRBV6-6
d_call: NA
j_call: TRBJ2-7
clone_size: NA

cdr3_aa: CASGGGRGGYTF
cdr3_nt: TGTGCCAGTGGGGGAGGGAGAGGCGGCTACACCTTC
v_call: TRBV28
d_call: NA
j_call: TRBJ1-2
clone_size: NA

cdr3_aa: CASSPRGSTDTQYF
cdr3_nt: TGTGCCAGCAGCCCCAGGGGCAGCACAGATACGCAGTATTTT
v_call: TRBV7-2
d_call: NA
j_call: TRBJ2-3
clone_size: NA

cdr3_aa: CASSPSTGGHGYTF
cdr3_nt: TGTGCCAGCAGTCCCTCGACAGGGGGTCATGGCTACACCTTC
v_call: TRBV28
d_call: TRBD1
j_call: TRBJ1-2
clone_size: NA

cdr3_aa: CASSGPEGTQYF
cdr3_nt: TGTGCCAGCAGTGGACCCGAGGGGACCCAGTACTTC
v_call: TRBV2
d_call: NA
j_call: TRBJ2-5
clone_size: NA

cdr3_aa: CASSLGGGKGETQYF
cdr3_nt: TGTGCCAGCAGCTTGGGAGGGGGTAAGGGGGAGACCCAGTACTTC
v_call: TRBV5-6
d_call: NA
j_call: TRBJ2-5
clone_size: NA

cdr3_aa: CASSAPLVAGGHNEQFF
cdr3_nt: TGTGCCAGCAGCGCCCCGCTGGTAGCGGGGGGCCACAATGAGCAGTTCTTC
v_call: TRBV9
d_call: TRBD2
j_call: TRBJ2-1
clone_size: NA

cdr3_aa: CASTTRTGGDIQYF
cdr3_nt: TGTGCCAGCACTACTAGGACAGGGGGGGACATTCAGTACTTC
v_call: TRBV6-6
d_call: TRBD1
j_call: TRBJ2-4
clone_size: NA

cdr3_aa: CASSPGTGNEKLFF
cdr3_nt: TGTGCCAGCTCACCAGGGACAGGGAATGAAAAACTGTTTTTT
v_call: TRBV18
d_call: TRBD1
j_call: TRBJ1-4
clone_size: once

cdr3_aa: CASSLKDGSSYNSPLHF
cdr3_nt: TGTGCCAGCAGCTTAAAGGATGGGAGCTCCTATAATTCACCCCTCCACTTT
v_call: TRBV9
d_call: NA
j_call: TRBJ1-6
clone_size: NA

cdr3_aa: CAWSEAAIAKNIQYF
cdr3_nt: TGTGCCTGGAGTGAGGCGGCTATAGCCAAAAACATTCAGTACTTC
v_call: TRBV30
d_call: NA
j_call: TRBJ2-4
clone_size: NA

cdr3_aa: CASSPTSGGAGEQFF
cdr3_nt: TGTGCCAGCAGCCCGACTAGCGGGGGGGCCGGTGAGCAGTTCTTC
v_call: TRBV27
d_call: TRBD2
j_call: TRBJ2-1
clone_size: NA

cdr3_aa: CSVLGGLYNEQFF
cdr3_nt: TGCAGCGTCCTGGGGGGGCTTTACAATGAGCAGTTCTTC
v_call: TRBV29-1
d_call: NA
j_call: TRBJ2-1
clone_size: NA

cdr3_aa: CASSRDRQYEQFF
cdr3_nt: TGCGCCAGCAGCAGGGACAGGCAATATGAGCAGTTCTTC
v_call: TRBV5-1
d_call: TRBD1
j_call: TRBJ2-1
clone_size: once

cdr3_aa: CASTREGRETQYF
cdr3_nt: TGTGCCAGCACGCGGGAGGGCCGGGAGACCCAGTACTTC
v_call: TRBV6-6
d_call: TRBD2
j_call: TRBJ2-5
clone_size: few

cdr3_aa: CASSPRQGAYEQYF
cdr3_nt: TGTGCCAGCAGCCCACGACAGGGGGCCTACGAGCAGTACTTC
v_call: TRBV7-2
d_call: TRBD1
j_call: TRBJ2-7
clone_size: NA

cdr3_aa: CSARPGGEQFF
cdr3_nt: TGCAGTGCCCGCCCAGGGGGTGAGCAGTTCTTC
v_call: TRBV20-1
d_call: TRBD1
j_call: TRBJ2-1
clone_size: NA

cdr3_aa: CASTRDGTGTYEQYF
cdr3_nt: TGTGCCAGTACACGCGATGGAACAGGAACCTACGAGCAGTACTTC
v_call: TRBV19
d_call: NA
j_call: TRBJ2-7
clone_size: NA

cdr3_aa: CASSLAGPGNTIYF
cdr3_nt: TGTGCCAGCAGCTTGGCGGGTCCCGGAAACACCATATATTTT
v_call: TRBV5-4
d_call: NA
j_call: TRBJ1-3
clone_size: NA

cdr3_aa: CAWSVPPGGASQPQHF
cdr3_nt: TGTGCCTGGAGTGTACCCCCGGGGGGCGCCTCTCAGCCCCAGCATTTT
v_call: TRBV30
d_call: NA
j_call: TRBJ1-5
clone_size: NA

cdr3_aa: CASSQARVLSGGSTDTQYF
cdr3_nt: TGTGCCAGCAGCCAAGCCAGAGTCCTCAGCGGGGGTAGCACAGATACGCAGTATTTT
v_call: TRBV4-2
d_call: TRBD2
j_call: TRBJ2-3
clone_size: NA

cdr3_aa: CASSLGGQGGNYGYTF
cdr3_nt: TGTGCCAGCAGCTTAGGCGGACAGGGAGGGAACTATGGCTACACCTTC
v_call: TRBV7-2
d_call: TRBD1
j_call: TRBJ1-2
clone_size: NA

cdr3_aa: CASSLGKGRTSPLHF
cdr3_nt: TGTGCCAGCAGCTTAGGGAAGGGGAGGACCTCACCCCTCCACTTT
v_call: TRBV7-2
d_call: NA
j_call: TRBJ1-6
clone_size: once

cdr3_aa: CASSEYRQDNYGYTF
cdr3_nt: TGTGCCAGCAGTGAATACAGACAGGACAACTATGGCTACACCTTC
v_call: TRBV6-1
d_call: NA
j_call: TRBJ1-2
clone_size: NA